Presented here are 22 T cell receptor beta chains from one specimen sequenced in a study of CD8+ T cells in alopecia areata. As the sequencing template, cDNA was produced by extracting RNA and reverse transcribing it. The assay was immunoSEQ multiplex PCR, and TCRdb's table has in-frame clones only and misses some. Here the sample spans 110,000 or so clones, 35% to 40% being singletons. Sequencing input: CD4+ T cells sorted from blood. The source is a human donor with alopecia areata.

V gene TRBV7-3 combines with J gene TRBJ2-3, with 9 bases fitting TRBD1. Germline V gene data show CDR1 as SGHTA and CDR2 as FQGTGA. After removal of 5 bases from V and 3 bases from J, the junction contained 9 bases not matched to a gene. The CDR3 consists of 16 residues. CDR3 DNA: TGTGCCAGCAGCCGCTCCGGGACAGGGAGGACAGATACGCAGTATTTT. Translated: CASSRSGTGRTDTQYF. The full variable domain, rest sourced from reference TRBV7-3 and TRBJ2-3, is GAGVSQTPSNKVTEKGKYVELRCDPISGHTALYWYRQSLGQGPEFLIYFQGTGAADDSGLPNDRFFAVRPEGSVSTLKIQRTERGDSAVYLCASSRSGTGRTDTQYFGPGTRLTVL.

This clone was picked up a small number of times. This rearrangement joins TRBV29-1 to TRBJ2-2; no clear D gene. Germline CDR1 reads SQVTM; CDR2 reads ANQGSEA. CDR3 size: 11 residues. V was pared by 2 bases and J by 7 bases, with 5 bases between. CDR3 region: CSVEKNGELFF. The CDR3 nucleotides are TGCAGCGTTGAAAAGAACGGGGAGCTGTTTTTT.

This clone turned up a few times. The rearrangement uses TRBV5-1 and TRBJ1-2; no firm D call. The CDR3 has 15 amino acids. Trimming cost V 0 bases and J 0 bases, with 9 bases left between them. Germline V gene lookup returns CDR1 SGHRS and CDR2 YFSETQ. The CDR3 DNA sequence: TGCGCCAGCAGCTTGGCCCAAGGCTCTAACTATGGCTACACCTTC. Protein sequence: CASSLAQGSNYGYTF.

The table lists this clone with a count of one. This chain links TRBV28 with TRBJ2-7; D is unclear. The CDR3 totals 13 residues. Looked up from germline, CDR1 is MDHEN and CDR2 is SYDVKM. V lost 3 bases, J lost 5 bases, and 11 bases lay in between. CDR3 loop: CASSFGSRDEQYF. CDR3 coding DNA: TGTGCCAGCAGTTTTGGTAGTAGGGACGAGCAGTACTTC.

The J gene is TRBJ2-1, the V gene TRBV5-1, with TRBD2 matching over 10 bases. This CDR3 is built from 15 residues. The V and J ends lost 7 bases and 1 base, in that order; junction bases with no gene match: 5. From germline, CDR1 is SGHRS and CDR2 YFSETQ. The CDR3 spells CASEPSGSSYNEQFF. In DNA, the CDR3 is TGCGCCAGCGAACCTAGCGGGAGTTCCTACAATGAGCAGTTCTTC.

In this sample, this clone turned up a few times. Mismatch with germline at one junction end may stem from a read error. Here the CDR3 DNA reads TGTGCCAGCAGCCTAGCGTCTGGCTCCTACGAGCAGTACTTC. This gives the protein CASSLASGSYEQYF. The chain carries TRBV7-9 and TRBJ2-7; TRBD2 is a possible D gene (6 bases). Germline-derived CDR1 and CDR2 are SEHNR and FQNEAQ (reference sequence). The CDR3 spans 14 residues.

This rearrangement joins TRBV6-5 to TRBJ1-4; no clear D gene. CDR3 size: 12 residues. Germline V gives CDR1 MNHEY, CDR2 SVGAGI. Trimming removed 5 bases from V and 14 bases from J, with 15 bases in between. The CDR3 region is CASSKDERRLFF. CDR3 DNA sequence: TGTGCCAGCAGTAAAGACGAGCGGCGGCTGTTTTTT.

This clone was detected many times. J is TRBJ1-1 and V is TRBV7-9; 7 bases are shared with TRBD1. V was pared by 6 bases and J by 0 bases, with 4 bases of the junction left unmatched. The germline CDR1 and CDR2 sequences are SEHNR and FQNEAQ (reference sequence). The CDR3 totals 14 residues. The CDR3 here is CASSSGTVNTEAFF. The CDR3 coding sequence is TGTGCCAGCAGTTCCGGGACAGTGAACACTGAAGCTTTCTTT.

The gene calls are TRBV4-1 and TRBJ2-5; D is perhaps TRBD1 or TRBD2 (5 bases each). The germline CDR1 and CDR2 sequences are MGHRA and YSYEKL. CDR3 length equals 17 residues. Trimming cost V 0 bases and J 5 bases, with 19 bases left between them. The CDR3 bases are TGCGCCAGCAGCCAAGATCTGTCCGGGACGGGTAAGGAGACCCAGTACTTC. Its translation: CASSQDLSGTGKETQYF.

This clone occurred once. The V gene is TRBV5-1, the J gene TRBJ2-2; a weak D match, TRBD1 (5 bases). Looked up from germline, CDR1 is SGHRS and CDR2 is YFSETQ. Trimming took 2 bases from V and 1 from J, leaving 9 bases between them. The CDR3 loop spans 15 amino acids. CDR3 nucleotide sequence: TGCGCCAGCAGCTTCGACAGACGGAACACCGGGGAGCTGTTTTTT. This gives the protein CASSFDRRNTGELFF. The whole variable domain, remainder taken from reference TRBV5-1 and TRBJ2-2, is KAGVTQTPRYLIKTRGQQVTLSCSPISGHRSVSWYQQTPGQGLQFLFEYFSETQRNKGNFPGRFSGRQFSNSRSEMNVSTLELGDSALYLCASSFDRRNTGELFFGEGSRLTVL.

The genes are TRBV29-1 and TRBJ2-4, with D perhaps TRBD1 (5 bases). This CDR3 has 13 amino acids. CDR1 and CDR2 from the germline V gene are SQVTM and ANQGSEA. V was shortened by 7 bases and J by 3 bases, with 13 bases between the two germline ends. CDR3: CSGGPQGKNIQYF. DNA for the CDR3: TGCAGCGGCGGACCCCAGGGCAAAAACATTCAGTACTTC.

CDR3 residues: CASSEVVQVWSRRFF. The CDR3 nucleotides read TGTGCCAGCAGTGAAGTCGTGCAGGTTTGGTCCCGGAGATTCTTC. V and J are TRBV2 and TRBJ2-1, with D unclear. V shed 1 base and J shed 16 bases, with 23 bases lying between them. This CDR3 is 15 amino acids long. Germline CDR1 SNHLY, CDR2 FYNNEI. Based on the CDR3 plus reference TRBV2 and TRBJ2-1, the full variable domain is EPEVTQTPSHQVTQMGQEVILRCVPISNHLYFYWYRQILGQKVEFLVSFYNNEISEKSEIFDDQFSVERPDGSNFTLKIRSTKLEDSAMYFCASSEVVQVWSRRFFGPGTRLTVL.

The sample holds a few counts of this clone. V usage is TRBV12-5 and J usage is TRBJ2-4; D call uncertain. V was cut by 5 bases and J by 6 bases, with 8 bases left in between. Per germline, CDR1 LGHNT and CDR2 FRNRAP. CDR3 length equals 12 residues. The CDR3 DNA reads TGTGCTAGTGGTAAATTGGTAAACATTCAGTACTTC. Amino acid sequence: CASGKLVNIQYF. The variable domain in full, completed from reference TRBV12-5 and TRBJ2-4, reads DARVTQTPRHKVTEMGQEVTMRCQPILGHNTVFWYRQTMMQGLELLAYFRNRAPLDDSGMPKDRFSAEMPDATLATLKIQPSEPRDSAVYFCASGKLVNIQYFGAGTRLSVL.

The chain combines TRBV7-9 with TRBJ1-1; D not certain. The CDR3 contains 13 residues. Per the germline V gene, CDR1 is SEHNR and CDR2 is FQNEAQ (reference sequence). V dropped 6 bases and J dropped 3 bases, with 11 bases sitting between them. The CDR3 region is CASSYHGDTEAFF. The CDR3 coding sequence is TGTGCCAGCAGTTATCACGGGGACACTGAAGCTTTCTTT.

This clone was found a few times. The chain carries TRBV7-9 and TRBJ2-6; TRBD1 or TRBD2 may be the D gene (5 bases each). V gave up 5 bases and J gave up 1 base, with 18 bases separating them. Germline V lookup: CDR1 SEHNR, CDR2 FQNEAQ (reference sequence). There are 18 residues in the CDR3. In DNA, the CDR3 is TGTGCCAGCAGCCCTTGGGGGAACCCTTCTTCTGGGGCCAACGTCCTGACTTTC. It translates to CASSPWGNPSSGANVLTF.

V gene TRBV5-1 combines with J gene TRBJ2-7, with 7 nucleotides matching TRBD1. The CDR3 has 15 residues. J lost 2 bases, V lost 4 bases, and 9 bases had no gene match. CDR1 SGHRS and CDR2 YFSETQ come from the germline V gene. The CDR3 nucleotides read TGCGCCAGCAGCCCGGCGACAGGGCGAACCTACGAGCAGTACTTC. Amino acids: CASSPATGRTYEQYF.

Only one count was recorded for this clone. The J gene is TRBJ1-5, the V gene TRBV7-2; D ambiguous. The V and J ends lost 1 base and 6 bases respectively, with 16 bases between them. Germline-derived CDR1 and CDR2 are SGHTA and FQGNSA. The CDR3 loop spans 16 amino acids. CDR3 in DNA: TGTGCCAGCAGCTTAGATCCTCGGGCTTCAGGTCAGCCCCAGCATTTT. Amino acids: CASSLDPRASGQPQHF. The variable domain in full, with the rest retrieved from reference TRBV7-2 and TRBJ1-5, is GAGVSQSPSNKVTEKGKDVELRCDPISGHTALYWYRQSLGQGLEFLIYFQGNSAPDKSGLPSDRFSAERTGGSVSTLTIQRTQQEDSAVYLCASSLDPRASGQPQHFGDGTRLSIL.

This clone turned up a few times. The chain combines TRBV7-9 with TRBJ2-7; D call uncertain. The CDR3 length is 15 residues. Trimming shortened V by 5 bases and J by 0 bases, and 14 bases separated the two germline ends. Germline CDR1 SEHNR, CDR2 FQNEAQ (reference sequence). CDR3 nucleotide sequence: TGTGCCAGCAGCCCGATTATCTTCCCCTCCTACGAGCAGTACTTC. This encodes CASSPIIFPSYEQYF.

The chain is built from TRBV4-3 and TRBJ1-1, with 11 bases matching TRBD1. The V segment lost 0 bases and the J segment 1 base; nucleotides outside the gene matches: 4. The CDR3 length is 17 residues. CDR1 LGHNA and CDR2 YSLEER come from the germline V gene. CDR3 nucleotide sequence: TGCGCCAGCAGCCAAGATGGACAGGGGGCTGGGAACACTGAAGCTTTCTTT. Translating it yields CASSQDGQGAGNTEAFF.

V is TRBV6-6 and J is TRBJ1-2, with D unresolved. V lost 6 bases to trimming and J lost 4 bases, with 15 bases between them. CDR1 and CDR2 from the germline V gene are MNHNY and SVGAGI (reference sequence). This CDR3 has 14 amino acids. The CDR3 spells CASRPGPDPYGYTF. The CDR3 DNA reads TGTGCCAGCAGACCCGGACCTGACCCCTATGGCTACACCTTC.

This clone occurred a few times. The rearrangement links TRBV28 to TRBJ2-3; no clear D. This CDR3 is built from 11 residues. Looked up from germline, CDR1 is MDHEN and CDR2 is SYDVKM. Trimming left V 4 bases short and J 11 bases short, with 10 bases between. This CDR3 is CASSSTVWQYF. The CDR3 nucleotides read TGTGCCAGCAGTTCAACGGTCTGGCAGTATTTT.

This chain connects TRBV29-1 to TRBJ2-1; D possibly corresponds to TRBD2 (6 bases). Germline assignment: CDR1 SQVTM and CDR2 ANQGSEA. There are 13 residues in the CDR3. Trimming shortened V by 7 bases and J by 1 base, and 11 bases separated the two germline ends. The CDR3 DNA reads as TGCAGCGAGCGCGGGATTTCCTACAATGAGCAGTTCTTC. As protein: CSERGISYNEQFF.